This T cell receptor (beta chain) was recovered during a study of cytomegalovirus exposure and HLA in healthy donors. General study points: Specificity of a few CMV-associated chains for CMV antigens was verified in vitro. The number of N-insertions in an Asian-associated ancestry cluster was reportedly below the 666-donor mean in a later analysis. TCR beta chains numbering 150 to 200 were designated cytomegalovirus-associated.

Vbeta (60) and Jbeta (13) primers were used in the PCR. Sequenced by immunoSEQ multiplex PCR; TCRdb stores in-frame clones only, minus some. The sample lists about 140,000 clones; 75% to 90% were seen once. Trimming shortened V by 2 bases and J by 8 bases, and 18 bases separated the two germline ends. Germline V gene data show CDR1 as LGHNA and CDR2 as YSLEER. The CDR3 runs 15 residues. This clone was found many times. The target antigen is unknown. The sequence derives from a woman between 45 and 60 years old in good health and CMV-seropositive. The rearrangement uses TRBV4-3 and TRBJ1-2, with a tentative D call TRBD1 (5 bases). The specimen sequenced was PBMCs. CDR3 protein: CASSQSVGRVAGYTF. The CDR3, as DNA: TGCGCCAGCAGCCAATCTGTAGGCAGGGTTGCCGGCTACACCTTC.